The 2 T cell receptor beta chains in this list originate from one sample, sequenced in a study of T cell repertoires in cytomegalovirus infection. Each CDR3 protein is one row after TCRdb ran MiXCR on the reads. The sample shows about 530,000 distinct CDR3 sequences, roughly 29% of them seen only once. The sequenced material came from PBMCs. The receptor source for this set is a human donor in good health (CMV status not recorded). Some clones in this sample may be carry-over from other donors' samples.

This clonotype turned up a few times. The J gene is TRBJ2-7, the V gene TRBV5-5; 8 positions match TRBD1. V trimming: 4 bases; J trimming: 2 bases; junction bases outside the gene matches: 8. Germline V gives CDR1 SGHKS, CDR2 YYEKEE (reference sequence). The CDR3 has 15 amino acids. CDR3 amino acids: CASSPQGALAYEQYF. Here the CDR3 DNA reads TGTGCCAGCAGCCCGCAGGGGGCTTTAGCCTACGAGCAGTACTTC.

The rearrangement joins TRBV11-2 to TRBJ2-7; the D gene could be TRBD1 or TRBD2 (5 bases each). With 4 bases removed from V and 4 bases from J, the gap between germline ends came to 17 bases. This CDR3 spans 15 amino acids. Per germline, CDR1 SGHAT and CDR2 FQNNGV. CDR3 residues: CASSSYPRGAYEQYV. The CDR3 region has the DNA TGTGCCAGCAGCTCGTACCCGAGAGGGGCGTACGAGCAGTACGTC.